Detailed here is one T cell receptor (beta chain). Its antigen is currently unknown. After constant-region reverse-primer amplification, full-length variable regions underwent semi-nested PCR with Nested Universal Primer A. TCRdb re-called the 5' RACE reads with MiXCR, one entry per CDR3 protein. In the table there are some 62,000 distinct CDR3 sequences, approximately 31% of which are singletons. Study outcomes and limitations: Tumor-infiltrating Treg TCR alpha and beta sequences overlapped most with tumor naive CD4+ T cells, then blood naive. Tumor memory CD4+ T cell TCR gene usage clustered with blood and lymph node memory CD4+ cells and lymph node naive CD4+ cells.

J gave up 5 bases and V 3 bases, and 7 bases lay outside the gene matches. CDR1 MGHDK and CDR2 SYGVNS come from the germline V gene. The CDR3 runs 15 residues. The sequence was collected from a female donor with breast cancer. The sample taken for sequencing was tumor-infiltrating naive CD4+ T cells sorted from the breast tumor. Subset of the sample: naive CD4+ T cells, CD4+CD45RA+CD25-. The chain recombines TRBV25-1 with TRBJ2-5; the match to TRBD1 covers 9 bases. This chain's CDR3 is CASSDPLQGAETQYF. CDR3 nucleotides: TGTGCCAGCAGTGATCCCCTACAGGGGGCTGAGACCCAGTACTTC.